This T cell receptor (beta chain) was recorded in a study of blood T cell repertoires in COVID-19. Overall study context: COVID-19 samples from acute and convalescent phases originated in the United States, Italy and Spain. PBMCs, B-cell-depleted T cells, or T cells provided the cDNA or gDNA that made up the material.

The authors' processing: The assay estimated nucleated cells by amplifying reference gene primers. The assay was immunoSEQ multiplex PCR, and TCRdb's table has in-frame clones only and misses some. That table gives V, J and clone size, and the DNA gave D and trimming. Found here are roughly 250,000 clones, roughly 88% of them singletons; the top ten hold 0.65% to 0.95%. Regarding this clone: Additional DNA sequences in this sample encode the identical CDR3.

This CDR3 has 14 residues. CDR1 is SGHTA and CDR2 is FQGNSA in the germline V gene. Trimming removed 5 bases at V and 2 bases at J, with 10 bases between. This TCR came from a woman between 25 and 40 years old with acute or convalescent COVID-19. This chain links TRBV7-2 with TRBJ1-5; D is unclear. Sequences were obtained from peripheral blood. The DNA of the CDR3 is TGTGCCAGCAGCCTCACGGGAGGCAATCAGCCCCAGCATTTT. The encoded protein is CASSLTGGNQPQHF.